This T cell receptor beta chain was observed in a study of TIL therapy for anti-PD-1-resistant metastatic lung cancer. Study-wide results and limits: Patients were highly selected, enriched for treatment-naive, never-smoker and oncogene-addicted cases.

The immunoSEQ assay was v3. Clones were sequenced by immunoSEQ multiplex PCR, and TCRdb holds only the in-frame ones, with some missing. This sample has about 49,000 clones, with 70% to 80% found just once. The V and J ends lost 4 bases and 1 base respectively, with 14 bases between them. CDR3 size: 16 residues. Germline V gives CDR1 MNHEY, CDR2 SVGAGI. Time point of the sample: pre-treatment sample, taken before nivolumab and TIL therapy. Of note for this clone: The antigen remains undetermined.

J is TRBJ1-3 and V is TRBV6-5; D is ambiguous. The sample in question was blood, obtained at baseline. This clonotype was obtained from a man aged 65 to 85 with non-small cell lung cancer. The DNA of the CDR3 is TGTGCCAGCAGTTTCTCCGACCGCCTGTCTGGAAACACCATATATTTT. This sequence encodes CASSFSDRLSGNTIYF.